Sequencing of this T cell receptor (beta chain) was carried out in a study of radiation and T cells in renal cell carcinoma. Study findings and constraints: In blood, top tumor clones expanded by 2 weeks, shrinking by 4.

Measured with immunoSEQ multiplex PCR; TCRdb has only the in-frame clones, and not every one. The profile shows about 100,000 clones, roughly 84% of them singletons. CDR3 length: 15 residues. V was trimmed by 5 bases and J by 0 bases, leaving 8 bases between them. The germline V gene encodes CDR1 MDHEN and CDR2 SYDVKM. Notes on this clone: Its antigen is still unknown.

Regarding time point: blood 4 weeks post-SBRT, at nephrectomy. Sample treatment: 15 Gy SBRT to primary tumor, nephrectomy 4 weeks later. Serial blood draws occurred at baseline and 2 and 4 weeks post-SBRT. The input for sequencing was blood, taken from a patient whose treatment included radiotherapy and nephrectomy. The clonotype originates from a man aged 60 to 75 with renal cell carcinoma. The rearrangement joins TRBV28 to TRBJ2-6; D remains unclear. The DNA of the CDR3 is TGTGCCAGCAGTCCTTTTAACTCTGGGGCCAACGTCCTGACTTTC. It specifies CASSPFNSGANVLTF.